Following are 2 T cell receptor beta chains from one sample sequenced in a study of CXCR3-negative and CXCR3-positive naive CD8 T cells (dated by TCRdb to the late 2010s). For sequencing, a NextSeq 550 was employed. The Human TCR Profiling Kit (MiLaboratory) was used to make UMI-labeled 5' RACE TRB cDNA libraries. Following reprocessing of the reads by TCRdb, the data hold one row per CDR3 protein sequence and no DNA is available. The sample's table covers 100,000 or so distinct CDR3 sequences. The ten top clones hold about 0.35% of the sample. Results and caveats for the whole study, not just this receptor: TRB CDR3s from CXCR3-positive naive cells showed higher hydrophobicity (lower Kidera factor 4), lower energy, and higher strength and volume indices than CXCR3-negative naive cells.

What these receptors recognize is not known. Input material: naive CXCR3+ CD8+ T cells from blood. In the paper's terms, the cell subset or site label means: CD45RO-CCR7+CD27+CD95- naive CD8+ T cells expressing CXCR3 (TNR3+). The origin of the receptors is a human donor in good health. Some clones in this sample may be carry-over from other donors' samples.

V and J are TRBV13 and TRBJ2-7; as DNA is missing, the TRBD1 call by TCRdb cannot be tested. The CDR3 totals 15 residues. Looked up from germline, CDR1 is PRHDT and CDR2 is FYEKMQ (reference sequence). The CDR3 loop is CASSLLGDRGDEQYF.

V and J are TRBV14 and TRBJ1-3. Germline loops: CDR1 SGHDN, CDR2 FVKESK. The CDR3 sequence is 16 residues long. CDR3 sequence reads: CASSLQGLFSGNTIYF.